This record covers a single TCR beta chain. TCRdb re-called the 5' RACE reads, yielding one record per CDR3 amino acid sequence without DNA. The table for this sample gives roughly 390,000 distinct CDR3 sequences. This sample was included in a study of T cells expressing NK-cell markers. This clonotype originated in a man aged 18 to 70 in good health. Sequencing was done on a sample of blood T cells: a sorted CD56 or NKG2C T cell subset, CD4+ or CD8+ T cells, or bulk PBMC T cells (not recorded which).

This chain's CDR3 is CASSQYLGGLGAEAFF. V and J are TRBV3-1 and TRBJ1-1. Germline values: CDR1 LGHDT, CDR2 YNNKEL (reference sequence). This CDR3 is 16 amino acids long.